Listed here are 22 T cell receptor beta chains from one sample, sequenced in a study of blood T cell repertoires in COVID-19. Some clones are missing from TCRdb's copy, which holds only in-frame ones; the method was immunoSEQ multiplex PCR. The sample lists around 140,000 clones, more than 85% occurring once. Sequenced input: peripheral blood. The receptor set was obtained from a man aged 60 to 75 with active or convalescent COVID-19.

This clone has a handful of counts. The V call is TRBV4-3, the J call TRBJ2-3; the D gene is possibly TRBD2 (5 bases). In germline, CDR1 is LGHNA, CDR2 YSLEER. Trimming stripped 0 bases from V and 2 bases from J, with 12 bases between. CDR3 size: 16 residues. The CDR3 DNA reads as TGCGCCAGCAGCCAAGATCAAGGAGGCTACACAGATACGCAGTATTTT. Protein: CASSQDQGGYTDTQYF.

The rearrangement joins TRBV7-9 to TRBJ1-6; D unresolved. Germline CDR1 SEHNR, CDR2 FQNEAQ (reference sequence). The ends were cut back, 6 bases at V and 8 bases at J, with 17 bases in the middle. CDR3 length: 15 amino acids. CDR3 sequence: CASSYTTRSDSPLHF. CDR3 nucleotides: TGTGCCAGCAGTTACACTACCCGATCTGATTCACCCCTCCACTTT. Based on the CDR3 plus reference TRBV7-9 and TRBJ1-6, the full variable domain is DTGVSQNPRHKITKRGQNVTFRCDPISEHNRLYWYRQTLGQGPEFLTYFQNEAQLEKSRLLSDRFSAERPKGSFSTLEIQRTEQGDSAMYLCASSYTTRSDSPLHFGNGTRLTVT.

J is TRBJ1-5 and V is TRBV3-1 (or the pseudogene TRBV3-2); TRBD1 agrees at 7 bases. The CDR3 loop spans 11 amino acids. Germline-derived CDR1 and CDR2 are LGHDT and YNNKEL (reference sequence). The V gene end was trimmed by 5 bases and the J gene end by 16 bases; junction bases not matched to a gene: 8. The CDR3 region is CASSSGQSVHF. Written as DNA, the CDR3 is TGTGCCAGCAGCTCGGGACAGTCCGTACATTTT.

The chain combines TRBV6-5 with TRBJ2-7; tentative D call: TRBD1 (6 bases). This CDR3 contains 14 residues. From germline, CDR1 is MNHEY and CDR2 SVGAGI. Trimming pared 4 bases from V and 6 bases from J, leaving 16 bases between. In DNA form, the CDR3 reads TGTGCCAGCAGTTCAGGGGATTCTTCTATCGAGCAGTACTTC. It codes for CASSSGDSSIEQYF.

The CDR3 region has the DNA TGTGCCATCAGTTCCGATCGACAGGGAAAGACAGATACGCAGTATTTT. As protein: CAISSDRQGKTDTQYF. The chain has TRBV10-3 and TRBJ2-3, with 7 bases aligning to TRBD1. From germline, CDR1 is ENHRY and CDR2 SYGVKD. The CDR3 is made up of 16 amino acids. V was pared by 5 bases and J by 3 bases, with 11 bases of the junction left unmatched.

The chain has TRBV6-2 or TRBV6-3 and TRBJ2-5; D is uncertain. Germline CDR1 is MNHEY and CDR2 is SVGEGT. The CDR3 length is 17 residues. Trimming left V 2 bases short and J 5 bases short, with 21 bases between. DNA for the CDR3: TGTGCCAGCAGTTACGGTAGTAGCTTGTCCGGATTTGAGACCCAGTACTTC. Translated, it gives CASSYGSSLSGFETQYF.

The rearrangement links TRBV5-4 to TRBJ1-1, with D possibly being TRBD1 (6 bases). The CDR3 runs 16 residues. Trimming cost V 0 bases and J 1 base, with 13 bases left between them. Germline V gene lookup returns CDR1 SGHNT and CDR2 YYREEE (reference sequence). The CDR3 region is CASSLVFGQKNTEAFF. The CDR3 DNA follows: TGTGCCAGCAGCTTGGTTTTCGGACAGAAGAACACTGAAGCTTTCTTT.

CDR3 amino acids: CASSLRTGTRFQYF. The DNA of the CDR3 is TGTGCCAGCAGCCTTAGGACAGGAACACGGTTCCAGTACTTC. The chain carries TRBV28 and TRBJ2-5; 7 bases agree with TRBD1. CDR1 MDHEN and CDR2 SYDVKM come from the germline V gene. J gave up 10 bases and V 6 bases, and 14 bases lay outside the gene matches. The CDR3 is 14 residues long. Full variable domain (remainder filled in from reference TRBV28 and TRBJ2-5): DVKVTQSSRYLVKRTGEKVFLECVQDMDHENMFWYRQDPGLGLRLIYFSYDVKMKEKGDIPEGYSVSREKKERFSLILESASTNQTSMYLCASSLRTGTRFQYFGPGTRLLVL.

This chain connects TRBV19 to TRBJ2-3; D gene ambiguous. This CDR3 comprises 17 residues. The V and J ends lost 2 bases and 4 bases respectively, with 19 bases between them. CDR1 LNHDA and CDR2 SQIVND come from the germline V gene (reference sequence). This CDR3 is CASSIRLGFRRADTQYF. CDR3 DNA: TGTGCCAGTAGTATAAGGCTCGGCTTCCGCCGGGCAGATACGCAGTATTTT.

The gene calls are TRBV7-9 and TRBJ1-5; 8 bases line up with TRBD1. The germline V gene encodes CDR1 SEHNR and CDR2 FQNEAQ (reference sequence). J was trimmed by 4 bases and V by 6 bases; bases with no gene match: 11. CDR3 length: 16 residues. This chain's CDR3 is CASSQQSGTGNQPQHF. In DNA form, the CDR3 reads TGTGCCAGCAGTCAACAGAGCGGGACAGGAAATCAGCCCCAGCATTTT.

The chain couples TRBV18 to TRBJ1-1; D remains ambiguous. Trimming left V 2 bases short and J 0 bases short, with 13 bases between. The CDR3 spans 16 residues. Germline CDR1 KGHSH, CDR2 LQKENI. The DNA for the CDR3 is TGTGCCAGCTCACCATCTTTTGGCGGATTGAACACTGAAGCTTTCTTT. This gives the protein CASSPSFGGLNTEAFF.

This chain links TRBV10-3 with TRBJ2-3; D possibly corresponds to TRBD2 (5 bases). There are 14 residues in the CDR3. V was shortened by 11 bases and J by 5 bases, with 20 bases between the two germline ends. Germline values: CDR1 ENHRY, CDR2 SYGVKD. The CDR3 region is CAGKRGPGGDTQYF. The CDR3 nucleotides read TGTGCCGGCAAACGGGGTCCCGGTGGAGATACGCAGTATTTT.

V and J are TRBV12-3 or TRBV12-4 and TRBJ1-4; D is uncertain. Trimming left V 3 bases short and J 3 bases short, with 2 bases between. This CDR3 has 12 residues. The CDR3, as DNA: TGTGCCAGCAGTTTCGCTAATGAAAAACTGTTTTTT. It specifies CASSFANEKLFF.

This clone appeared a single time. The chain combines TRBV20-1 with TRBJ2-1; no clear D gene. The germline V and J ends were trimmed by 6 bases and 3 bases, with 6 bases remaining between them. Per the germline V gene, CDR1 is DFQATT and CDR2 is SNEGSKA (reference sequence). The CDR3 extends over 11 amino acids. The CDR3 is CSAPDYNEQFF. The CDR3 DNA sequence: TGCAGTGCCCCAGACTACAATGAGCAGTTCTTC.

The rearrangement uses TRBV5-1 and TRBJ2-5; D possibly corresponds to TRBD2 (5 bases). The CDR3 has 15 amino acids. V was clipped by 0 bases and J by 4 bases, with 13 bases between them. Germline V gene sequence: CDR1 SGHRS, CDR2 YFSETQ. The CDR3 is CASSLGSGRGETQYF. The CDR3 DNA is TGCGCCAGCAGCTTGGGGTCAGGACGGGGAGAGACCCAGTACTTC.

The chain recombines TRBV4-1 with TRBJ2-7, with 10 nucleotides matching TRBD2. CDR1 and CDR2 (germline): MGHRA, YSYEKL. J lost 0 bases, V lost 2 bases, and 7 bases had no gene match. The CDR3 has 17 amino acids. The CDR3 loop reads CASSQWRTSGGSYEQYF. CDR3 coding DNA: TGCGCCAGCAGCCAATGGCGGACTAGCGGAGGCTCCTACGAGCAGTACTTC.

The chain links TRBV5-8 to TRBJ1-1; D might be TRBD1 (5 bases). Germline values: CDR1 SGHTS, CDR2 YDEGEE. The V end was cut by 5 bases, the J end by 5 bases, with 16 bases between. The CDR3 is 14 amino acids. CDR3 coding DNA: TGTGCCAGCAGGTTGACAGTCACGTATACTGAAGCTTTCTTT. Translating gives CASRLTVTYTEAFF.

V and J are TRBV19 and TRBJ1-2; tentative D call: TRBD1 (5 bases). Germline V gene sequence: CDR1 LNHDA, CDR2 SQIVND (reference sequence). CDR3 length equals 16 residues. Trimming removed 2 bases at V and 0 bases at J, with 13 bases between. CDR3 protein: CASSITGPAPNYGYTF. The CDR3 nucleotides read TGTGCCAGTAGTATAACAGGCCCGGCCCCTAACTATGGCTACACCTTC.

The chain joins TRBV6-5 to TRBJ2-5, with a possible D match to TRBD2 (5 bases). Germline V gene data show CDR1 as MNHEY and CDR2 as SVGAGI. The V end was cut by 8 bases, the J end by 5 bases, with 15 bases between. The CDR3 loop spans 13 amino acids. CDR3 loop: CASQRSGMETQYF. CDR3 DNA sequence: TGTGCCAGCCAGAGGTCCGGGATGGAGACCCAGTACTTC.

V and J are TRBV23-1 and TRBJ1-3; 7 bases are shared with TRBD1. TRBV23-1 qualifies as an ORF whose function is uncertain. The CDR3 totals 20 residues. The V and J ends lost 1 base and 0 bases, in that order; junction bases with no gene match: 15. CDR3 in amino acids: CASSQWAQGNSLLSGNTIYF. CDR3 DNA: TGCGCCAGCAGTCAATGGGCACAGGGGAATTCCCTTCTCTCTGGAAACACCATATATTTT.

The chain joins TRBV6-2 or TRBV6-3 to TRBJ2-7, with a possible D match to TRBD2 (6 bases). The germline gives CDR1 MNHEY, CDR2 SVGEGT. Trimming removed 0 bases at V and 0 bases at J, with 12 bases between. The CDR3 extends over 16 amino acids. Written as DNA, the CDR3 is TGTGCCAGCAGTTACTCGGTGGAGGGACCCTCCTACGAGCAGTACTTC. Translation: CASSYSVEGPSYEQYF.

CDR3 sequence (DNA): TGTGCCACCAGCCCTTTGCAATCGGCGGGGGCCCACAATGAGCAGTTCTTC. Amino acid sequence: CATSPLQSAGAHNEQFF. The rearrangement joins TRBV15 to TRBJ2-1, with D perhaps matching TRBD2 (7 bases). The CDR3 is made up of 17 amino acids. Trimming removed 5 bases from V and 5 bases from J, with 22 bases in between. From germline, CDR1 is LNHNV and CDR2 YYDKDF (reference sequence).